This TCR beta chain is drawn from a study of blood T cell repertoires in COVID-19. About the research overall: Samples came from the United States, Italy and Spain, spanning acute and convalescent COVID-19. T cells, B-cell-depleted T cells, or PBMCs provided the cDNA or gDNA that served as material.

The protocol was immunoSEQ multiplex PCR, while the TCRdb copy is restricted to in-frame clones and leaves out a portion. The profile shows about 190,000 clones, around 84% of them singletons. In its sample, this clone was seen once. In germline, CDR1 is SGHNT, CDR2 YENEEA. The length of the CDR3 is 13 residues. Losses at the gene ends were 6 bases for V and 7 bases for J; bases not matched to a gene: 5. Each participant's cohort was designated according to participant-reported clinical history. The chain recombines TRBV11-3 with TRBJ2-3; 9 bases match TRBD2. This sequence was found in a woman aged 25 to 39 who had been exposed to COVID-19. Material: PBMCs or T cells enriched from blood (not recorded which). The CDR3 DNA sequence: TGTGCCAGCAGGAAAAGCGGGGGGCATACGCAGTATTTT. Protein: CASRKSGGHTQYF.